The rows below give T cell receptor beta chains drawn from one sample of a study of blood T cell repertoires in COVID-19. Some clones are missing from TCRdb's copy, which holds only in-frame ones; the method was immunoSEQ multiplex PCR. The data show 240,000 or so clones, about 80% seen once. What was sequenced was peripheral blood. All receptors derive from a woman aged 80 or older with acute or convalescent COVID-19. Both conserved end residues are part of each CDR3. D genes are given only for firm matches. Some rows have no size entry. The others give once, few or many, or a class for an expanded clone.

v_gene	abundance	d_gene	j_gene	CDR3aa	CDR3nt
TRBV7-6	once	TRBD1	TRBJ2-2	CASSLDPGTGLRELFF	TGTGCCAGCAGCTTAGATCCCGGGACAGGGCTCAGGGAGCTGTTTTTT
TRBV18	NA	NA	TRBJ2-5	CASSPYQETQYF	TGTGCCAGCTCCCCGTACCAAGAGACCCAGTACTTC
TRBV11-3	NA	NA	TRBJ2-5	CASSLTVQETQYF	TGTGCCAGCAGCTTAACAGTCCAAGAGACCCAGTACTTC
TRBV4-1	NA	TRBD1	TRBJ2-3	CASSQRILTGASQADTQYF	TGCGCCAGCAGCCAAAGAATACTTACAGGGGCGAGTCAGGCAGATACGCAGTATTTT
TRBV5-1	few	TRBD1	TRBJ1-4	CASSRTGQANEKLFF	TGCGCCAGCAGCAGGACAGGACAGGCTAATGAAAAACTGTTTTTT
TRBV11-2	few	NA	TRBJ1-5	CASSLFVNQPQHF	TGTGCCAGCAGCTTATTCGTGAATCAGCCCCAGCATTTT
TRBV7-9	NA	TRBD1	TRBJ1-4	CASSLGQGNEKLFF	TGTGCCAGCAGCCTTGGACAGGGGAATGAAAAACTGTTTTTT
TRBV28	NA	TRBD1	TRBJ2-1	CASSSQSPRDRGRNEQFF	TGTGCCAGCAGTTCCCAAAGTCCCCGGGACAGGGGGAGGAATGAGCAGTTCTTC
TRBV19	NA	TRBD1	TRBJ1-5	CASSLYQGQGSTQPQHF	TGTGCCAGTAGTTTATACCAGGGACAGGGTTCTACCCAGCCCCAGCATTTT
TRBV4-1	NA	NA	TRBJ2-3	CASSQAGQRNTDTQYF	TGCGCCAGCAGCCAAGCAGGTCAACGAAACACAGATACGCAGTATTTT
TRBV19	NA	NA	TRBJ1-2	CASIRTSNTNYGYTF	TGTGCCAGCATCAGGACAAGTAACACTAACTATGGCTACACCTTC
TRBV7-2	once	TRBD1	TRBJ2-1	CASSLDRTGVGNEQFF	TGTGCCAGCAGCTTGGATCGGACAGGGGTGGGCAATGAGCAGTTCTTC
TRBV7-9	NA	TRBD2	TRBJ2-7	CASSSGTSGSMVHEQYF	TGTGCCAGCAGCAGCGGGACTAGCGGGAGTATGGTCCACGAGCAGTACTTC
TRBV7-2	NA	TRBD2	TRBJ2-7	CASSFGTSGRARSYEQYF	TGTGCCAGCAGCTTCGGGACTAGCGGGAGGGCCCGGTCCTACGAGCAGTACTTC
TRBV4-3	NA	TRBD2	TRBJ2-3	CASSQTLGVLAGASTDTQYF	TGCGCCAGCAGCCAAACCTTAGGGGTTCTAGCGGGGGCCAGCACAGATACGCAGTATTTT
TRBV29-1	NA	TRBD1	TRBJ1-1	CSVEPDRATEAFF	TGCAGCGTTGAACCCGACAGGGCTACTGAAGCTTTCTTT
TRBV27	NA	TRBD2	TRBJ2-5	CASSRGGGGETQYF	TGTGCCAGCAGTCGCGGGGGAGGCGGAGAGACCCAGTACTTC
TRBV14	NA	TRBD1	TRBJ1-2	CASSTRPGTGGVPYGYTF	TGTGCCAGCAGCACACGCCCCGGGACAGGGGGCGTCCCCTATGGCTACACCTTC
TRBV6-5	NA	NA	TRBJ1-1	CASSLFGLTEAFF	TGTGCCAGCAGCCTCTTTGGACTAACTGAAGCTTTCTTT
TRBV7-4	once	NA	TRBJ1-3	CASSLGPPDTIYF	TGTGCCAGCAGCTTAGGGCCCCCAGACACCATATATTTT
TRBV7-9	NA	TRBD2	TRBJ2-5	CASSLGRLAGGQETQYF	TGTGCCAGCAGCCTAGGGCGACTAGCGGGGGGACAAGAGACCCAGTACTTC
TRBV5-4	NA	TRBD1	TRBJ2-1	CASRGQQEVIEQFF	TGTGCCAGCAGGGGACAGCAGGAGGTGATTGAGCAGTTCTTC
TRBV2	NA	TRBD1	TRBJ2-1	CASSGQGLAYNEQFF	TGTGCCAGCAGTGGACAGGGGTTAGCTTACAATGAGCAGTTCTTC
TRBV6-1	NA	TRBD1	TRBJ1-1	CASSEVGQANTEAFF	TGTGCCAGCAGTGAAGTGGGACAGGCGAACACTGAAGCTTTCTTT
TRBV6-5	NA	NA	TRBJ2-5	CASSYAGAETQYF	TGTGCCAGCAGTTACGCGGGGGCTGAGACCCAGTACTTC
TRBV5-1	NA	NA	TRBJ2-5	CASSFFGVQETQYF	TGCGCCAGCAGCTTTTTCGGGGTCCAAGAGACCCAGTACTTC
TRBV19	NA	NA	TRBJ1-1	CASSTRQEQNTEAFF	TGTGCCAGTAGTACCCGCCAAGAACAGAACACTGAAGCTTTCTTT
TRBV7-3	NA	TRBD2	TRBJ2-1	CASSLWTGGAMVNEQFF	TGTGCCAGCAGCTTATGGACCGGGGGGGCAATGGTGAATGAGCAGTTCTTC
TRBV2	NA	NA	TRBJ1-1	CASRITGFTEAFF	TGTGCCAGCAGGATAACAGGGTTCACTGAAGCTTTCTTT
TRBV18	NA	TRBD1	TRBJ1-1	CASSHDRGLSTEAFF	TGTGCCAGCTCACATGACAGGGGGCTGAGCACTGAAGCTTTCTTT
TRBV28	NA	NA	TRBJ2-5	CASALLQETQYF	TGTGCCAGCGCTTTACTCCAAGAGACCCAGTACTTC
TRBV18	NA	TRBD1	TRBJ1-1	CASSLRDRGLRTATEAFF	TGTGCCAGCTCACTGAGAGACAGGGGGCTTAGAACGGCCACTGAAGCTTTCTTT
TRBV6-5	NA	TRBD1	TRBJ1-1	CASSYDPDRGLLEAFF	TGTGCCAGCAGTTACGATCCGGACAGGGGGCTCCTTGAAGCTTTCTTT
TRBV7-2	NA	NA	TRBJ2-7	CASTYTGSTYEQYF	TGTGCCAGCACATACACCGGGAGCACCTACGAGCAGTACTTC
TRBV6-2/TRBV6-3	once	NA	TRBJ1-5	CASSSIGQNNQPQHF	TGTGCCAGCAGTTCCATCGGACAAAACAATCAGCCCCAGCATTTT
TRBV7-2	NA	NA	TRBJ2-2	CASRPDRNTGELFF	TGTGCCAGCAGACCCGACAGAAACACCGGGGAGCTGTTTTTT
TRBV2	NA	NA	TRBJ1-1	CASTLLNTEAFF	TGTGCCAGCACCCTCCTGAACACTGAAGCTTTCTTT
TRBV7-2	NA	NA	TRBJ2-2	CASRATGTNTGELFF	TGTGCCAGCAGAGCCACCGGGACAAACACCGGGGAGCTGTTTTTT
TRBV7-3	NA	TRBD1	TRBJ1-6	CASSLSQGGNSPLHF	TGTGCCAGCAGCTTATCCCAGGGGGGAAATTCACCCCTCCACTTT
TRBV6-5	few	TRBD1	TRBJ1-1	CASRGQGITEAFF	TGTGCCAGCAGGGGACAGGGGATAACTGAAGCTTTCTTT
TRBV5-1	once	TRBD1	TRBJ2-7	CASRPTGTGALEQYF	TGCGCCAGCAGGCCAACCGGGACAGGGGCTCTCGAGCAGTACTTC
TRBV28	NA	TRBD1	TRBJ2-7	CASRRWGQGLGEQYF	TGTGCCAGCAGGCGCTGGGGACAGGGACTGGGAGAGCAGTACTTC
TRBV2	few	TRBD1	TRBJ2-2	CASRRNDRAGGELFF	TGTGCCAGCAGACGCAATGACAGGGCGGGCGGGGAGCTGTTTTTT
TRBV6-1	NA	TRBD2	TRBJ2-7	CASSEAGGTEQYF	TGTGCCAGCAGTGAAGCGGGGGGGACCGAGCAGTACTTC
TRBV7-2	NA	NA	TRBJ2-1	CASSLYRSSYNEQFF	TGTGCCAGCAGCTTATACCGGAGCTCCTACAATGAGCAGTTCTTC
TRBV10-1	NA	NA	TRBJ2-1	CASSAEVEQFF	TGCGCCAGCAGTGCAGAGGTTGAGCAGTTCTTC
TRBV28	NA	NA	TRBJ1-2	CASSTSGVGYGYTF	TGTGCCAGCAGCACATCAGGGGTGGGCTATGGCTACACCTTC
TRBV7-9	NA	NA	TRBJ1-3	CASSSDSSGNTIYF	TGTGCCAGCAGCTCGGACAGTTCTGGAAACACCATATATTTT
TRBV7-9	NA	TRBD2	TRBJ2-3	CASSLERGGARTDMQYF	TGTGCCAGCAGCTTAGAACGCGGGGGGGCTCGTACAGATATGCAGTATTTT
TRBV7-2	few	NA	TRBJ2-4	CASSRGRGTGENIQYF	TGTGCCAGCAGCCGCGGGAGGGGGACAGGAGAAAACATTCAGTACTTC
TRBV30	NA	TRBD2	TRBJ2-5	CAWSVGLAGGETQYF	TGTGCCTGGAGTGTAGGGCTAGCGGGAGGGGAGACCCAGTACTTC
TRBV15	NA	TRBD1	TRBJ2-7	CATSRTGYAYEQYF	TGTGCCACCAGCAGGACAGGGTACGCCTACGAGCAGTACTTC